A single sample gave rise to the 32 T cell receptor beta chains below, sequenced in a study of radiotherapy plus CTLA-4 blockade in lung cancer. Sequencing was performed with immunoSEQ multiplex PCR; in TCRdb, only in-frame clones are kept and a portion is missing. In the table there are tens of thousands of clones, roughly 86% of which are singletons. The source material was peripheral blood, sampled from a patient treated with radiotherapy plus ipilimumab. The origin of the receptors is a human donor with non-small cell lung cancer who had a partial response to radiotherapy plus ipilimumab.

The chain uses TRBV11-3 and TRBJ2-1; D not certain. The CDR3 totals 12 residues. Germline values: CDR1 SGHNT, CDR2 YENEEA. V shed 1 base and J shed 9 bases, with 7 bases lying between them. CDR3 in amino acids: CASSLVSGEQFF. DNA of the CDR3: TGTGCCAGCAGCTTAGTGTCCGGTGAGCAGTTCTTC.

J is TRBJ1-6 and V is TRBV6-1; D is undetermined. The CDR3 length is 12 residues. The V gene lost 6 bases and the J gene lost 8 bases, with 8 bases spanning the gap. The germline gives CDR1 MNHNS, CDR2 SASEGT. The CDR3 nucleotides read TGTGCCAGCAGCCGGAGGGATTCACCCCTCCACTTT. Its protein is CASSRRDSPLHF.

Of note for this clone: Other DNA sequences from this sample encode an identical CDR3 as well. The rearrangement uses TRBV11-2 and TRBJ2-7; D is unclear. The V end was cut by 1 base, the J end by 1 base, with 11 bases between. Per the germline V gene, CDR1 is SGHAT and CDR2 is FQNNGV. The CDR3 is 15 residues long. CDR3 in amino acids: CASSLGFELSYEQYF. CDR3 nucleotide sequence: TGTGCCAGCAGCTTAGGGTTTGAGCTTTCCTACGAGCAGTACTTC.

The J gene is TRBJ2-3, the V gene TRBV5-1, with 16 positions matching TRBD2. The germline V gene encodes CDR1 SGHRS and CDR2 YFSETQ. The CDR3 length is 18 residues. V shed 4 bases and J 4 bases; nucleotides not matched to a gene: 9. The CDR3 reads CASSPTLGLAGGPDTQYF. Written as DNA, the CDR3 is TGCGCCAGCAGCCCCACCCTGGGACTAGCGGGAGGGCCAGATACGCAGTATTTT.

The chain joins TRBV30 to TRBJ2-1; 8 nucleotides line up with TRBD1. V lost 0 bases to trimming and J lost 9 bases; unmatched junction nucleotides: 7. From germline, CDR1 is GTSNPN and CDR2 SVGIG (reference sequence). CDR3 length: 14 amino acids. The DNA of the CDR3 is TGTGCCTGGAGTGTCCAGGGGGCAGGAGGTGAGCAGTTCTTC. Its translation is CAWSVQGAGGEQFF. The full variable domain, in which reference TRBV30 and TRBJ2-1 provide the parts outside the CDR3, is SQTIHQWPATLVQPVGSPLSLECTVEGTSNPNLYWYRQAAGRGLQLLFYSVGIGQISSEVPQNLSASRPQDRQFILSSKKLLLSDSGFYLCAWSVQGAGGEQFFGPGTRLTVL.

Here the CDR3 DNA reads TGTGCCAGCAGCCAAGATTACGGGGGACGGAGTGAAGCTTTCTTT. It translates to CASSQDYGGRSEAFF. V gene TRBV14 combines with J gene TRBJ1-1, with D possibly matching TRBD1 (5 bases). The CDR3 is 15 residues long. Trimming left V 0 bases short and J 7 bases short, with 15 bases between. The germline gives CDR1 SGHDN, CDR2 FVKESK. The full variable domain, with the rest looked up from reference TRBV14 and TRBJ1-1, is EAGVTQFPSHSVIEKGQTVTLRCDPISGHDNLYWYRRVMGKEIKFLLHFVKESKQDESGMPNNRFLAERTGGTYSTLKVQPAELEDSGVYFCASSQDYGGRSEAFFGQGTRLTVV.

Here the CDR3 DNA reads TGTGCCAGTAGTAGGACAGGGGGTTCCTCGGCTTTCTTT. It codes for CASSRTGGSSAFF. The chain employs TRBV19 and TRBJ1-1; 10 positions agree with TRBD1. The germline CDR1 and CDR2 sequences are LNHDA and SQIVND (reference sequence). J lost 11 bases, V lost 4 bases, and 7 bases had no gene match. There are 13 residues in the CDR3. The full variable domain, its missing parts supplied by reference TRBV19 and TRBJ1-1, is DGGITQSPKYLFRKEGQNVTLSCEQNLNHDAMYWYRQDPGQGLRLIYYSQIVNDFQKGDIAEGYSVSREKKESFPLTVTSAQKNPTAFYLCASSRTGGSSAFFGQGTRLTVV.

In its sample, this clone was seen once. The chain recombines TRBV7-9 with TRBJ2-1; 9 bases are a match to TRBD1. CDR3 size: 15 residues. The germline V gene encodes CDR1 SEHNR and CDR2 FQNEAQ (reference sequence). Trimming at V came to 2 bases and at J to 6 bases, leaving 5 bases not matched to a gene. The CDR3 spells CASSLRGQGINEQFF. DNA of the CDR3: TGTGCCAGCAGCTTACGGGGACAGGGAATCAATGAGCAGTTCTTC.

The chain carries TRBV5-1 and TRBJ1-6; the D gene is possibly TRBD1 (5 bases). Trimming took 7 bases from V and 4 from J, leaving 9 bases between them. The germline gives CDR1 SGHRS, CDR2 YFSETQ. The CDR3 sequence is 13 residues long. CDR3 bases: TGCGCCAGCGGGGCGGAGTATAATTCACCCCTCCACTTT. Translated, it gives CASGAEYNSPLHF.

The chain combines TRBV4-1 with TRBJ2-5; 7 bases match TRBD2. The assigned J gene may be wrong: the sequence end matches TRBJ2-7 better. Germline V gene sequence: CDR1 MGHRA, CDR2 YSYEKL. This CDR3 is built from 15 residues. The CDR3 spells CASSRITSAGYEQYF. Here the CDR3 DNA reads TGCGCCAGCAGCCGGATTACTAGCGCCGGCTACGAGCAGTACTTC.

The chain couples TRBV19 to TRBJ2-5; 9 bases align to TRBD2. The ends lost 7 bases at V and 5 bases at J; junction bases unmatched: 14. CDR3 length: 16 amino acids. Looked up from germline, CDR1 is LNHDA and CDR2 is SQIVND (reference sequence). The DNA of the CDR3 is TGTGCCAGTACCCCCCAACTAGCGGGCCCAGGGGAGACCCAGTACTTC. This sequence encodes CASTPQLAGPGETQYF. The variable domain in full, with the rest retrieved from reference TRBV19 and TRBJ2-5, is DGGITQSPKYLFRKEGQNVTLSCEQNLNHDAMYWYRQDPGQGLRLIYYSQIVNDFQKGDIAEGYSVSREKKESFPLTVTSAQKNPTAFYLCASTPQLAGPGETQYFGPGTRLLVL.

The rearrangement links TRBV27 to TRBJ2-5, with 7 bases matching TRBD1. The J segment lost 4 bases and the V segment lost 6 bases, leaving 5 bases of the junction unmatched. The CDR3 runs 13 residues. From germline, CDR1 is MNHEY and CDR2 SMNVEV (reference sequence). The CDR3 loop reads CASRPTGVETQYF. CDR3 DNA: TGTGCCAGCAGGCCAACAGGGGTAGAGACCCAGTACTTC.

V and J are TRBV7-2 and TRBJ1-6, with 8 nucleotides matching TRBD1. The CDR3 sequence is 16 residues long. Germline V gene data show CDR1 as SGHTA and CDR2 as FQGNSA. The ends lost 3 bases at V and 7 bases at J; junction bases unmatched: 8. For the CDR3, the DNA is TGTGCCAGCAGCTTCGGTCCGACAGGGGTAAATTCACCCCTCCACTTT. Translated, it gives CASSFGPTGVNSPLHF. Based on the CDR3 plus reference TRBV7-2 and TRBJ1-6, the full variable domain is GAGVSQSPSNKVTEKGKDVELRCDPISGHTALYWYRQSLGQGLEFLIYFQGNSAPDKSGLPSDRFSAERTGGSVSTLTIQRTQQEDSAVYLCASSFGPTGVNSPLHFGNGTRLTVT.

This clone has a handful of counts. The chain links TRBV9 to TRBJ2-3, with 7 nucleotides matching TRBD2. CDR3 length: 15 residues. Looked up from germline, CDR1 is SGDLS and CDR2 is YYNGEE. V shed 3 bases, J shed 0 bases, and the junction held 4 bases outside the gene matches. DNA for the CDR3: TGTGCCAGCAGCGGAAGCGGGACGAGCACAGATACGCAGTATTTT. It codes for CASSGSGTSTDTQYF.

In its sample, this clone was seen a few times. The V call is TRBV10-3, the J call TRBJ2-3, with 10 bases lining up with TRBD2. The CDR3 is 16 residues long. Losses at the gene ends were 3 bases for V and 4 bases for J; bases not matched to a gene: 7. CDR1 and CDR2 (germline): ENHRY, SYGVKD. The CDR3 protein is CAISDRSSGSPDTQYF. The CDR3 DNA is TGTGCCATCAGTGACCGATCTAGCGGGAGCCCAGATACGCAGTATTTT.

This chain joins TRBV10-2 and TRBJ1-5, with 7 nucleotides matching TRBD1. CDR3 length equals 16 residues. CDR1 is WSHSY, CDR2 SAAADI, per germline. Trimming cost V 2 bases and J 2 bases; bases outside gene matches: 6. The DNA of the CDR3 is TGCGCCAGCAGTGAGGACAGGGTAAGGGGCAATCAGCCCCAGCATTTT. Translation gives CASSEDRVRGNQPQHF.

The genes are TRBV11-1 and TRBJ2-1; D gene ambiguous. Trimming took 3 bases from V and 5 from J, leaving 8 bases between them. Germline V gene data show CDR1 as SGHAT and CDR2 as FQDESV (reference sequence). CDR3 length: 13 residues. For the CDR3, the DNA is TGTGCCAGCAGCTTTTACACTAACAATGAGCAGTTCTTC. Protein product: CASSFYTNNEQFF.

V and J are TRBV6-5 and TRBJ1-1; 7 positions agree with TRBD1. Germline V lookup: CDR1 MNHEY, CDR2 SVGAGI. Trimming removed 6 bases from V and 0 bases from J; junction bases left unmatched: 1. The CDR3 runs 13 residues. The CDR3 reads CASRRGLNTEAFF. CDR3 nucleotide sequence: TGTGCCAGCAGGAGGGGGCTGAACACTGAAGCTTTCTTT.

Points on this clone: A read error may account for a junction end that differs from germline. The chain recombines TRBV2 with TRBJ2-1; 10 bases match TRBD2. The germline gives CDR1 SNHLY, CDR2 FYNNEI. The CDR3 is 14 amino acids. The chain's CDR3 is CASSEGLAESEQFF. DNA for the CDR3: TGTGCCAGCAGCGAAGGACTAGCGGAGAGTGAGCAGTTCTTC.

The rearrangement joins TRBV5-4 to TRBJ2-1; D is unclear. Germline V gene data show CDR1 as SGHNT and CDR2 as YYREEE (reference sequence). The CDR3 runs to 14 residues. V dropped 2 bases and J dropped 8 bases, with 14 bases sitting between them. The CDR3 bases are TGTGCCAGCAGCTTTGAACAACCTTCCGATGAGCAGTTCTTC. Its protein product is CASSFEQPSDEQFF. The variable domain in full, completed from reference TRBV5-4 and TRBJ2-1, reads ETGVTQSPTHLIKTRGQQVTLRCSSQSGHNTVSWYQQALGQGPQFIFQYYREEENGRGNFPPRFSGLQFPNYSSELNVNALELDDSALYLCASSFEQPSDEQFFGPGTRLTVL.

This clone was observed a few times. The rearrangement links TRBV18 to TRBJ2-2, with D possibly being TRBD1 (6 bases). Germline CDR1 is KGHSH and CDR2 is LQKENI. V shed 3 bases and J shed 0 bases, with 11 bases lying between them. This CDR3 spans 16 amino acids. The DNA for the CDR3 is TGTGCCAGCTCACCGACAGGCTACGCGAACACCGGGGAGCTGTTTTTT. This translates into CASSPTGYANTGELFF.

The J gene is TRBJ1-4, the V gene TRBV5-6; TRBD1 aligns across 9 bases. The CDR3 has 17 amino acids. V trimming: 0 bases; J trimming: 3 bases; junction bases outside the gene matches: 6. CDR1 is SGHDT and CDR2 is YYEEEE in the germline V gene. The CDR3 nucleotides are TGTGCCAGCAGCTTGGGACAGGGGGAAGGGGCTAATGAAAAACTGTTTTTT. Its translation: CASSLGQGEGANEKLFF.

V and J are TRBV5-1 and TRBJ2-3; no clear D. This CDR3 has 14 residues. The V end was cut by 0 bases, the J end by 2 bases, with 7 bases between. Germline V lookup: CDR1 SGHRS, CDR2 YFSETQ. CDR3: CASSLGSNTDTQYF. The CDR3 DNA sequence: TGCGCCAGCAGCTTGGGTTCCAACACAGATACGCAGTATTTT.

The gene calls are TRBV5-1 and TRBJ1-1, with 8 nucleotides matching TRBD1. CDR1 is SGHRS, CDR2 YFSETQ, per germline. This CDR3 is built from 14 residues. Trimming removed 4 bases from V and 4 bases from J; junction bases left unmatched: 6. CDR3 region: CASSDTGGVTEAFF. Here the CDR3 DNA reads TGCGCCAGCAGCGACACAGGGGGGGTCACTGAAGCTTTCTTT.

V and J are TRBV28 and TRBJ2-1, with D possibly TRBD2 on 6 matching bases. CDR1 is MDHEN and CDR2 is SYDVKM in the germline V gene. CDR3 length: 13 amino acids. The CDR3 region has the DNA TGTGGGAGTCGGGAGCGTGATTTGGGTGAGCAGTTCTTC. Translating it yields CGSRERDLGEQFF.

The CDR3 loop reads CASTIAGGRNEQFF. The CDR3 nucleotides are TGTGCCAGCACCATAGCGGGAGGCCGCAATGAGCAGTTCTTC. The chain carries TRBV5-4 and TRBJ2-1, with 10 bases matching TRBD2. The CDR3 runs 14 residues. CDR1 SGHNT and CDR2 YYREEE come from the germline V gene (reference sequence). V lost 6 bases to trimming and J lost 6 bases; unmatched junction nucleotides: 6.

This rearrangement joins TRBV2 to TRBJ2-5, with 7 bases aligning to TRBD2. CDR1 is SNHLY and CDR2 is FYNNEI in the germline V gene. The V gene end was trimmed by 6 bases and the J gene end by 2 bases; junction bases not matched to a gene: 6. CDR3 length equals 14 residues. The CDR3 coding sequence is TGTGCCAGCAGGGTTGGGACTACTCAAGAGACCCAGTACTTC. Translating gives CASRVGTTQETQYF.

CDR3 DNA sequence: TGTGCCAGCAGCCCCCGGCCGGGACAGGGGTTGGATACGCAGTATTTT. The encoded protein is CASSPRPGQGLDTQYF. The rearrangement links TRBV9 to TRBJ2-3; TRBD1 matches 10 bases. V gave up 4 bases and J gave up 6 bases; unmatched junction bases: 11. Germline CDR1 is SGDLS and CDR2 is YYNGEE. This CDR3 comprises 16 residues.

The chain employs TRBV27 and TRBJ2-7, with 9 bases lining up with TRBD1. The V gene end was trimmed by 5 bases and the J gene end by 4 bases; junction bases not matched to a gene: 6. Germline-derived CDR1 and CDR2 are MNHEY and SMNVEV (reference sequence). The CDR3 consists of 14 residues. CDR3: CASSPSGTGYEQYF. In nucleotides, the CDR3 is TGTGCCAGCAGTCCCTCCGGGACAGGGTACGAGCAGTACTTC.

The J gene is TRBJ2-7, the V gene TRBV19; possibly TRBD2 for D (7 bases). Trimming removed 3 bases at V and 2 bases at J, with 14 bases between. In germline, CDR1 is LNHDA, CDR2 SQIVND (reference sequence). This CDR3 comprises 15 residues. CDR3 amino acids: CASSIEGGGPYEQYF. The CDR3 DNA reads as TGTGCCAGTAGTATTGAGGGCGGGGGCCCCTACGAGCAGTACTTC.

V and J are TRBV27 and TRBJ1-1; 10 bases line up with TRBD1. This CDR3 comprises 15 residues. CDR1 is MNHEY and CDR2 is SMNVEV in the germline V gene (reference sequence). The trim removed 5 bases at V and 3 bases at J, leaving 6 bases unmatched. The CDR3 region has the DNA TGTGCCAGCAGTGGGACAGGGGCAGAGGACACTGAAGCTTTCTTT. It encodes CASSGTGAEDTEAFF.

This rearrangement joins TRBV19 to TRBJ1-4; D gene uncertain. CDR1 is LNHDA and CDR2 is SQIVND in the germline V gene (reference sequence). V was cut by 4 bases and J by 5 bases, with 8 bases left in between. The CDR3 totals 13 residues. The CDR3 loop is CASSTSANEKLFF. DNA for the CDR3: TGTGCCAGTAGTACCAGCGCCAATGAAAAACTGTTTTTT.